Below, 17 T cell receptor beta chains from the same sample are listed, as sequenced in a study of cytomegalovirus exposure and HLA in healthy donors. With 60 Vbeta and 13 Jbeta primers, the PCR was carried out. TCRdb's table, derived via immunoSEQ multiplex PCR, lists solely in-frame clones and lacks some. The sample data list some 89,000 clones. The sample comprised PBMCs. These receptors were obtained from a woman under 40 in good health and CMV-seronegative.

This chain links TRBV10-3 with TRBJ1-5; TRBD1 agrees at 7 bases. The germline V gene encodes CDR1 ENHRY and CDR2 SYGVKD. There are 14 residues in the CDR3. Trimming cost V 6 bases and J 1 base; bases outside gene matches: 3. CDR3 DNA: TGTGCCATCAGGGCACAGGGGAGCAATCAGCCCCAGCATTTT. As protein: CAIRAQGSNQPQHF.

The chain carries TRBV7-9 and TRBJ2-3; the match to TRBD1 covers 8 bases. There are 14 residues in the CDR3. Trimming cost V 4 bases and J 4 bases; bases outside gene matches: 4. Germline lookup yields CDR1 SEHNR and CDR2 FQNEAQ (reference sequence). The CDR3 DNA reads as TGTGCCAGCAGCTACGGACAGGGAGCAGATACGCAGTATTTT. Amino acids: CASSYGQGADTQYF.

The chain combines TRBV10-3 with TRBJ2-7; the D is unclear. This CDR3 has 15 amino acids. Germline CDR1 ENHRY, CDR2 SYGVKD. The V end lost 6 bases, the J end lost 0 bases, and 15 bases lay between the germline ends. CDR3 protein: CAISPWQSPSYEQYF. CDR3 coding DNA: TGTGCCATCAGCCCCTGGCAGTCCCCCTCCTACGAGCAGTACTTC.

The chain recombines TRBV27 with TRBJ2-7, with a tentative D call TRBD1 (5 bases). With 10 bases removed from V and 3 bases from J, the gap between germline ends came to 16 bases. The CDR3 spans 13 residues. CDR1 MNHEY and CDR2 SMNVEV come from the germline V gene (reference sequence). The CDR3 sequence is CATPSAGIYEQYF. CDR3 coding DNA: TGTGCCACCCCCTCGGCAGGGATCTACGAGCAGTACTTC.

This chain connects TRBV11-2 to TRBJ2-3; D not resolved. The CDR3 consists of 11 residues. V shed 5 bases and J shed 3 bases, with 3 bases lying between them. Germline CDR1 SGHAT, CDR2 FQNNGV. CDR3 residues: CASSPTDTQYF. In DNA, the CDR3 is TGTGCCAGCAGCCCGACAGATACGCAGTATTTT.

This sequence joins TRBV10-1 and TRBJ2-2, with TRBD2 identical over 14 bases. The CDR3 runs to 18 residues. The junction had 4 bases not matched to a gene; V was cut back by 2 bases and J by 2 bases. Looked up from germline, CDR1 is WNHNN and CDR2 is SYGVQD (reference sequence). In nucleotides, the CDR3 is TGCGCCAGCAGTGAGGTGGGACTAGCGGGAGTCAACACCGGGGAGCTGTTTTTT. Translated: CASSEVGLAGVNTGELFF.

This chain connects TRBV2 to TRBJ1-6; D may be TRBD1 (6 bases). The germline gives CDR1 SNHLY, CDR2 FYNNEI. Trimming stripped 5 bases from V and 4 bases from J, with 15 bases between. The CDR3 is 16 residues long. The CDR3 here is CASSRQARGYNSPLHF. The DNA of the CDR3 is TGTGCCAGCAGTCGACAGGCAAGGGGATATAATTCACCCCTCCACTTT.

The chain joins TRBV10-3 to TRBJ1-1; TRBD1 aligns across 7 bases. Per the germline V gene, CDR1 is ENHRY and CDR2 is SYGVKD. This CDR3 has 15 residues. The V and J ends lost 8 bases and 7 bases, in that order; junction bases with no gene match: 16. This CDR3 is CAIRDRDSLRGEAFF. As DNA, the CDR3 is TGTGCCATCCGAGACCGGGACAGCCTTAGAGGTGAAGCTTTCTTT.

The J gene is TRBJ1-5, the V gene TRBV1; the table's TRBD1 call for D was not verified on the DNA. TRBV1 counts as a pseudogene. The CDR3 consists of 12 residues. The DNA of the CDR3 is TGCACCAGCAGCCAACGCAGTCAGCCCCAGCATTTT. Encoded protein: CTSSQRSQPQHF.

The rearrangement joins TRBV15 to TRBJ2-1; D is possibly TRBD1 (6 bases). This CDR3 spans 15 amino acids. The germline gives CDR1 LNHNV, CDR2 YYDKDF (reference sequence). V was trimmed by 3 bases and J by 7 bases, leaving 16 bases between them. The CDR3 DNA sequence: TGTGCCACCAGCAGTGAGACAGGTTTTGGAAATGAGCAGTTCTTC. Translated: CATSSETGFGNEQFF.

The V call is TRBV9, the J call TRBJ2-7; the D is unclear. This CDR3 spans 14 amino acids. With 0 bases removed from V and 2 bases from J, the gap between germline ends came to 9 bases. The germline gives CDR1 SGDLS, CDR2 YYNGEE. CDR3 sequence: CASSVGGLAYEQYF. For the CDR3, the DNA is TGTGCCAGCAGCGTAGGCGGCCTCGCCTACGAGCAGTACTTC.

The chain uses TRBV27 and TRBJ2-5; a weak D match, TRBD2 (6 bases). CDR1 MNHEY and CDR2 SMNVEV come from the germline V gene (reference sequence). CDR3 size: 14 residues. Trimming took 3 bases from V and 0 from J, leaving 8 bases between them. Here the CDR3 reads CASSFRGYQETQYF. The CDR3 coding sequence is TGTGCCAGCAGTTTTCGGGGGTACCAAGAGACCCAGTACTTC.

The chain has TRBV13 and TRBJ2-7, with TRBD2 matching over 13 bases. This CDR3 is built from 20 residues. CDR1 is PRHDT, CDR2 FYEKMQ, per germline (reference sequence). The trim removed 5 bases at V and 3 bases at J, leaving 19 bases unmatched. The CDR3 DNA follows: TGTGCCAGCAGCCCCGGTAGGGGCTGGGGACTAGCGGGATCGGACTACGAGCAGTACTTC. Translated, it gives CASSPGRGWGLAGSDYEQYF.

The chain employs TRBV28 and TRBJ1-5, with D perhaps matching TRBD1 (6 bases). Trimming pared 0 bases from V and 5 bases from J, leaving 11 bases between. From germline, CDR1 is MDHEN and CDR2 SYDVKM. The CDR3 contains 15 residues. Written as DNA, the CDR3 is TGTGCCAGCAGTTTATGGCAGGGGCTATATCAGCCCCAGCATTTT. Encoded protein: CASSLWQGLYQPQHF.

The chain couples TRBV10-3 to TRBJ2-2; 8 positions agree with TRBD2. V shed 4 bases and J 4 bases; nucleotides not matched to a gene: 8. Germline V lookup: CDR1 ENHRY, CDR2 SYGVKD. The CDR3 is 16 amino acids. CDR3 amino acids: CAISGGAGEVTGELFF. CDR3 nucleotides: TGTGCCATCAGTGGGGGAGCGGGAGAGGTCACCGGGGAGCTGTTTTTT.

This chain uses TRBV5-4 with TRBJ2-7, with 9 bases that match TRBD2. The trim removed 5 bases at V and 4 bases at J, leaving 4 bases unmatched. Germline CDR1 and CDR2: SGHNT and YYREEE (reference sequence). The CDR3 contains 13 residues. The CDR3 is CASSRGGGYEQYF. CDR3 DNA sequence: TGTGCCAGCAGTCGCGGGGGGGGGTACGAGCAGTACTTC.

This rearrangement joins TRBV6-5 to TRBJ1-6, with D maybe TRBD1 (5 bases). V lost 0 bases and J lost 7, with 10 bases in between. Germline CDR1 and CDR2: MNHEY and SVGAGI. The CDR3 is made up of 15 amino acids. The CDR3 protein is CASSYSTGGNSPLHF. DNA of the CDR3: TGTGCCAGCAGTTACTCGACCGGGGGAAATTCACCCCTCCACTTT.